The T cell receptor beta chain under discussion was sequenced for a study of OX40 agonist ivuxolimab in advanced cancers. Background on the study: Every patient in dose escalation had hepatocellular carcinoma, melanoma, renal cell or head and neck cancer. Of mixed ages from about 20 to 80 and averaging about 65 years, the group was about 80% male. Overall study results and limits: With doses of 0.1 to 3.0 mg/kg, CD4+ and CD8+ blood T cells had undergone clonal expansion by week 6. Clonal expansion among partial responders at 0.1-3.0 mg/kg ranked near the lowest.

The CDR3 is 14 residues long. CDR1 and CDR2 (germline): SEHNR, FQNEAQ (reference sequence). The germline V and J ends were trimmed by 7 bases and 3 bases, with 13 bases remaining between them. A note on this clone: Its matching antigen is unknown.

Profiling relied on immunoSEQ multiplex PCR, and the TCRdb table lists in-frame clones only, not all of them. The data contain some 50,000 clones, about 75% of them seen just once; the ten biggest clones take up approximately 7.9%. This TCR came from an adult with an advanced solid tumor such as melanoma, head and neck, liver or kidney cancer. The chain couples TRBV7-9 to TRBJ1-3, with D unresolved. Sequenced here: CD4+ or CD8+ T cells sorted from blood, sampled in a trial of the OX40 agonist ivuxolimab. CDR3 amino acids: CASTSLQGGNTIYF. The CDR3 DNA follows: TGTGCCAGCACGTCACTACAAGGTGGAAACACCATATATTTT. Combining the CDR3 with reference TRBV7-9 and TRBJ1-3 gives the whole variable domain DTGVSQNPRHKITKRGQNVTFRCDPISEHNRLYWYRQTLGQGPEFLTYFQNEAQLEKSRLLSDRFSAERPKGSFSTLEIQRTEQGDSAMYLCASTSLQGGNTIYFGEGSWLTVV.